This T cell receptor (beta chain) appears in the sequencing data of a study of T-cell reconstitution after alpha-beta-depleted transplantation in children (dated by TCRdb to about 2016). About the study as a whole: T-cell immune reconstitution after TCRalphabeta/CD19-depleted allogeneic hematopoietic cell transplantation in children was quantitatively tracked in the study by means of TCR repertoire profiling.

This clonotype was seen just once. Its antigen has not been determined. Base qualities are not at hand, and no much larger clone is one base apart. One read amounts to weak evidence. CDR1 LGHNA and CDR2 YSLEER were looked up in the germline V gene. Inclusive of the bounding cysteine and phenylalanine, the CDR3 is 16 residues long. Only the CDR3 DNA is retained, 48 bases long and in frame from the first base. V is shortened by 4 bases, J by 1 base, and the region joining them spans 17 bases. Points the paper makes about the study in general: In some patients, the high TCRbeta diversity seen at day 60 was put down to recipient T cells and intrathymic progenitors that had survived conditioning. Apparently early alphabetaT-cell count recovery about two months after transplant reportedly relied on only several hundred rapidly expanded clones derived from non-depleted graft cells. Over subsequent months, a decline in hyperexpanded clone frequencies was noted, and after one year, T-cell counts and TCRbeta diversity were mostly ascribed to newly produced T cells.

The sample's treatment or condition label, in plain terms: allogeneic hematopoietic cell transplantation with graft depleted of TCRalphabeta T cells and CD19 B cells. The transplant recipients were children given TCRalphabeta/CD19-depleted allogeneic hematopoietic cell grafts. Libraries were made using PCR. TCRdb lists the instrument as Illumina HiSeq 2500. Molecular barcoding was employed in the preparation of TCR libraries, with unique molecular identifiers being used to normalize TCRbeta repertoire quantification. The raw public reads went through TCRdb reprocessing: fastp at Q25, MiXCR clone calling, in-frame beta chains kept. Entries that share a CDR3 protein sequence are merged under the most common genes and DNA. The sample contains some 600,000 distinct CDR3 sequences, 10% to 15% of them found a single time. Around 2% of the sample is held by the ten biggest clonotypes.

Recombination joined TRBV4-3 with TRBJ2-7, with no confidently assigned D gene. The sample in question was PBMCs, mostly from graft donor cells, obtained 360 days after TCRalphabeta/CD19-depleted stem cell transplant. The receptor was derived from a male patient younger than 18 who had a stem cell transplant for acute myeloid leukemia, so the T cells may come from the graft donor. The sequenced DNA is TGCGCCAGCAGCCTCAATCATCATGGGGATTCCTACGAGCAGTACTTC. The encoded protein is CASSLNHHGDSYEQYF.